This TCR beta chain appears in the sequencing data of a study of cytomegalovirus exposure and HLA in healthy donors. As concerns this clone: One end of the junction varies from germline; a read error may be responsible.

Germline values: CDR1 SGHDT, CDR2 YYEEEE. This CDR3 spans 17 amino acids. The study ran its PCR with 60 Vbeta and 13 Jbeta primers. TCRdb keeps only in-frame clones here, not all; method: immunoSEQ multiplex PCR. The table has about 88,000 clones, around 90% seen once. The sequence derives from a man in his late teens or twenties in good health and CMV-seronegative. The sequenced sample was PBMCs. This rearrangement joins TRBV5-6 to TRBJ1-2; D gene ambiguous. CDR3 nucleotides: TGTGCCAGCAGGTTGGTGTTGGACTCGGTAGCTAACTATGGCTACACCTTC. Protein product: CASRLVLDSVANYGYTF.